This T cell receptor (beta chain) was sequenced in a study of regulatory T cells in long-lasting Graves disease (dated by TCRdb to the early 2020s). For the wider study: In the newly diagnosed Graves' disease group, patients had been taking antithyroid drugs for less than 3 months. This study used TCR sequencing and RNA sequencing of peripheral blood to compare persistent Graves' disease patients against newly diagnosed Graves' disease patients. The study took place in China and was registered as a clinical trial. A total of roughly 35 samples underwent TCR sequencing: about 13 from persistent and around 20 from newly diagnosed Graves' disease patients.

Receptor amplification or capture employed multiplex PCR. The listed sequencing device is Illumina HiSeq 4000. To build TCR beta libraries, CDR3 regions were amplified by Arm-PCR using iRepertoire HTBI primers. Gel purification was performed on PCR products prior to sequencing. Turning to the authors' computational methods: Across samples, roughly 60 TRBV and roughly 13 TRBJ segments were identified and used for gene usage analysis of CDR3 amino acid clonotypes. COPE and FqMerger were used to merge the filtered high-quality paired reads into contigs. BLAST was used to align contigs to the IMGT TRBV, TRBD and TRBJ reference genes, and CDR3 was defined following IMGT. Highly expanded clones were defined as clonotypes with a frequency above 0.1%. Shannon entropy served as the measure of repertoire diversity, while the Gini coefficient captured V-J evenness. A clonotype was considered public if more than one individual shared it. The raw public reads went through TCRdb reprocessing: fastp at Q25, MiXCR clone calling, in-frame beta chains kept. Entries are consolidated by CDR3 protein sequence, retaining the most common genes and DNA. These V and J calls derive from TCRdb rather than the authors' analysis. This sample is represented by approximately 310,000 distinct CDR3 sequences; under 20% of them were singletons. The ten largest clones represent 38% of the sample.

Overall study results and their limits: The authors acknowledged the small sample size as a limitation that may reduce accuracy. Persistent Graves' disease patients showed lower TCR Shannon entropy and fewer highly expanded clones than newly diagnosed patients, suggesting clonal expansion. Only the TCR beta chain was sequenced and analyzed. TRBV28, TRBJ1-2 and TRBJ2-5 were preferentially used in persistent disease, while TRBV20-1 and TRBJ2-1 were favored in newly diagnosed disease. Persistent patients shared more public clonotypes among themselves (around 2,500) than newly diagnosed patients did (more than 950). Only peripheral blood was studied, because thyroid tissue, the primary lesion, was inaccessible.

In the paper's terms, the time point label means: newly diagnosed GD, antithyroid drugs for less than 3 months. For both TCR sequencing and RNA sequencing, RNA was extracted from PBMCs in TRIzol. Graves' disease was diagnosed according to American Thyroid Association guidelines. Recruitment of patients was carried out at an endocrinology department in Xi'an, China. From each patient, roughly 9 milliliters of peripheral blood was collected into an EDTA anticoagulant tube. Ficoll Paque Plus density gradient separation was used to isolate PBMCs, and no further T cell sorting was done. An Agilent 2100 Bioanalyzer and agarose gel were used to check RNA quality, while a NanoDrop 2000 measured RNA concentration. Reading the germline V gene gives CDR1 KGHDR and CDR2 SFDVKD. Including the terminal cysteine and phenylalanine, the CDR3 comprises 15 residues. Only CDR3 DNA remains: 45 bases, in frame from the first base. The junction shows trimming of 8 bases on V and 4 bases on J, and the gene matches do not reach 8 bases of it.

This clonotype was found a few times. The antigen it binds to is not known. No much larger clone is present one base from it, and per-base qualities are unavailable. This chain joins TRBV24-1 to TRBJ2-3; 10 bases in the junction line up with TRBD1. The source was peripheral blood mononuclear cells (PBMCs), collected at new diagnosis, from a patient treated with antithyroid drugs. The sequence was collected from a female donor with Graves disease. This receptor has the CDR3 CATNGDRGRSDTQYF. The sequenced DNA is TGTGCCACCAATGGAGACAGGGGGCGCTCAGATACGCAGTATTTT.